A selection of T cell receptor beta chains follows, all from one sample in a study of glioma-infiltrating T cells after dendritic cell vaccination. Assay: immunoSEQ multiplex PCR; the TCRdb copy retains only in-frame clones and omits some. The sample records approximately 92,000 clones, more than 70% being singletons. The sample in question was blood, obtained after dendritic cell vaccination. These receptors came from a human donor with glioblastoma. Both conserved end residues are part of each CDR3. D genes are given only for firm matches. Size is omitted from some rows. Given values are once, few, many or a class for expanded clones.

CDR3aa,CDR3nt,j_gene,v_gene,d_gene,len,abundance
CASRTTGPAGQPQHF,TGTGCCAGTAGAACGACAGGGCCAGCCGGTCAGCCCCAGCATTTT,TRBJ1-5,TRBV19,TRBD1,15,.
CATKFGGNMWTEAFF,TGTGCCACAAAGTTCGGGGGAAATATGTGGACTGAAGCTTTCTTT,TRBJ1-1,TRBV2,.,15,.
CASSVAGAGQETQYF,TGTGCCAGCAGTGTGGCGGGGGCAGGGCAAGAGACCCAGTACTTC,TRBJ2-5,TRBV25-1,.,15,once
CASSVGTGKVYGYTF,TGTGCCAGCAGCGTAGGGACAGGGAAGGTCTATGGCTACACCTTC,TRBJ1-2,TRBV9,TRBD1,15,.
CASSLSGLENIQYF,TGTGCCAGCAGCTTATCAGGGCTAGAAAACATTCAGTACTTC,TRBJ2-4,TRBV7-3,.,14,.
CASSLEGYEQYF,TGCGCCAGCAGCTTAGAGGGATACGAGCAGTACTTC,TRBJ2-7,TRBV5-1,.,12,.
CASTDGQGYEQYF,TGTGCCAGCACTGACGGACAGGGGTACGAGCAGTACTTC,TRBJ2-7,TRBV6-1,TRBD1,13,.
CASRTSGTGELFF,TGTGCCAGCCGGACTAGCGGCACCGGGGAGCTGTTTTTT,TRBJ2-2,TRBV7-3,TRBD2,13,.
CASSLELRTVTEAFF,TGTGCCAGCAGCTTGGAATTGAGGACAGTAACTGAAGCTTTCTTT,TRBJ1-1,TRBV5-4,.,15,.
CSVKDRAMNTEAFF,TGCAGCGTAAAAGACAGGGCCATGAACACTGAAGCTTTCTTT,TRBJ1-1,TRBV29-1,TRBD1,14,.
CASSQDFRDREWETQYF,TGCGCCAGCAGCCAAGATTTTCGGGACAGGGAGTGGGAGACCCAGTACTTC,TRBJ2-5,TRBV4-1,TRBD1,17,.
CASSSWGTSGSEQFF,TGTGCCAGCAGCTCATGGGGGACTAGCGGGTCTGAGCAGTTCTTC,TRBJ2-1,TRBV7-2,TRBD2,15,once
CASSLPPRRGLGGTGELFF,TGTGCCAGCAGCCTACCTCCCCGGCGGGGACTAGGGGGCACCGGGGAGCTGTTTTTT,TRBJ2-2,TRBV5-4,TRBD2,19,few
CASARGGTIYF,TGTGCCAGCGCTAGAGGAGGCACCATATATTTT,TRBJ1-3,TRBV7-8,.,11,few
CASSTLTTGYRSYEQYF,TGTGCCAGCAGCACCTTAACAACAGGGTATCGTTCCTACGAGCAGTACTTC,TRBJ2-7,TRBV21-1,.,17,.
CASSLSTGGNQPQHF,TGCGCCAGCAGCTTGTCCACAGGGGGCAATCAGCCCCAGCATTTT,TRBJ1-5,TRBV5-1,TRBD1,15,.
CASSPGRQGVNSPLHF,TGCGCCAGCAGCCCCGGAAGACAGGGAGTTAATTCACCCCTCCACTTT,TRBJ1-6,TRBV5-1,TRBD1,16,.
CASSFYTSERGYTF,TGCGCCAGCAGCTTCTATACTAGCGAGCGAGGCTACACCTTC,TRBJ1-2,TRBV5-1,.,14,.
CASSTGDQSEKLFF,TGTGCCAGCAGTACAGGGGACCAAAGTGAAAAACTGTTTTTT,TRBJ1-4,TRBV6-6,TRBD1,14,.
CASSLGRLAEFF,TGTGCCAGCAGCTTAGGTCGACTAGCTGAGTTCTTC,TRBJ2-1,TRBV7-2,TRBD2,12,.
CASSGGESQAAGYGYTF,TGTGCCAGCAGCGGCGGGGAATCACAGGCTGCGGGATATGGCTACACCTTC,TRBJ1-2,TRBV9,.,17,few
CASSPTAATNEKLFF,TGTGCCAGCAGCCCGACTGCTGCAACTAATGAAAAACTGTTTTTT,TRBJ1-4,TRBV2,.,15,.
CASSLKQGYGNTEAFF,TGCGCCAGCAGCTTGAAACAGGGGTACGGGAACACTGAAGCTTTCTTT,TRBJ1-1,TRBV5-1,TRBD1,16,.
CASKQGTTNYGYTF,TGCGCCAGCAAGCAGGGTACCACTAACTATGGCTACACCTTC,TRBJ1-2,TRBV5-1,.,14,once
CASSFGSPPRYEQYF,TGTGCCAGCAGCTTTGGGAGTCCACCCAGATACGAGCAGTACTTC,TRBJ2-7,TRBV11-3,.,15,few
CASSRQSNQPQHF,TGTGCCAGCTCACGACAGAGCAATCAGCCCCAGCATTTT,TRBJ1-5,TRBV18,.,13,once
CASSEFRGWTNEKLFF,TGTGCCAGCAGTGAATTCCGGGGTTGGACTAATGAAAAACTGTTTTTT,TRBJ1-4,TRBV6-1,.,16,.
CASSPGADQEYEQYF,TGTGCCAGCTCACCAGGGGCCGACCAGGAATACGAGCAGTACTTC,TRBJ2-7,TRBV18,.,15,once
CASSQEASGVNEQFF,TGTGCCAGCAGCCAAGAGGCTAGCGGGGTCAATGAGCAGTTCTTC,TRBJ2-1,TRBV4-2,TRBD2,15,many
CASSVLRGSNEQYF,TGTGCCAGCAGCGTATTGAGGGGGAGCAACGAGCAGTACTTC,TRBJ2-7,TRBV9,.,14,.
CASSSDSSYGYTF,TGCGCCAGCAGCTCGGACAGCTCCTATGGCTACACCTTC,TRBJ1-2,TRBV5-1,.,13,.
CATSREYGGEKLFF,TGTGCCACCAGCAGAGAATACGGAGGTGAAAAACTGTTTTTT,TRBJ1-4,TRBV15,.,14,.
CASSDMSGSFGELFF,TGTGCCAGCAGCGATATGAGCGGGAGTTTCGGGGAGCTGTTTTTT,TRBJ2-2,TRBV7-6,TRBD2,15,.
CAASGQGGLAGVGDTQYF,TGTGCCGCAAGCGGACAGGGGGGACTAGCGGGGGTTGGTGATACGCAGTATTTT,TRBJ2-3,TRBV30,TRBD2,18,few
CASSPSLGESYTF,TGTGCCAGCTCACCATCCCTAGGCGAGAGCTACACCTTC,TRBJ1-2,TRBV18,.,13,few
CASSYIQGANQPQHF,TGTGCCAGCAGTTACATTCAGGGGGCAAATCAGCCCCAGCATTTT,TRBJ1-5,TRBV6-5,TRBD1,15,.
CAISELGSYNEQFF,TGTGCCATCAGTGAGTTGGGGAGCTACAATGAGCAGTTCTTC,TRBJ2-1,TRBV10-3,.,14,once
CASGVAGAGETQYF,TGTGCCAGCGGGGTTGCGGGTGCGGGGGAGACCCAGTACTTC,TRBJ2-5,TRBV5-6,.,14,.
CASSSEGALVADTQYF,TGTGCCAGCAGTTCTGAGGGGGCCCTAGTCGCAGATACGCAGTATTTT,TRBJ2-3,TRBV28,TRBD1,16,once
CASRASGGFPTDTQYF,TGTGCCAGCAGGGCTAGCGGGGGGTTTCCCACAGATACGCAGTATTTT,TRBJ2-3,TRBV6-6,TRBD2,16,once
CAAQSGTLPYTF,TGTGCCGCCCAATCGGGGACACTTCCCTACACCTTC,TRBJ1-2,TRBV6-1,.,12,once
CASSLPGQVYNEQFF,TGCGCCAGCAGCTTGCCGGGACAGGTATACAATGAGCAGTTCTTC,TRBJ2-1,TRBV5-1,TRBD1,15,.
CASSLANLDSGTYTF,TGCGCCAGCAGCTTGGCCAATTTGGACAGTGGAACCTACACCTTC,TRBJ1-2,TRBV5-1,.,15,few
CASSLRGLQETQYF,TGCGCCAGCAGCTTGAGGGGCCTCCAAGAGACCCAGTACTTC,TRBJ2-5,TRBV5-1,.,14,.
CASRANANEKLFF,TGTGCCAGCAGAGCGAATGCTAATGAAAAACTGTTTTTT,TRBJ1-4,TRBV4-2,.,13,.
CASSSPWTGGGDEQYF,TGTGCCAGCAGTTCCCCGTGGACAGGTGGGGGAGACGAGCAGTACTTC,TRBJ2-7,TRBV28,TRBD1,16,.
CASSIGGGPEDTQYF,TGTGCCAGTAGTATAGGGGGGGGGCCGGAAGATACGCAGTATTTT,TRBJ2-3,TRBV19,.,15,.
CASSPQGPSSGNTIYF,TGTGCCAGCAGCCCACAGGGGCCAAGCTCTGGAAACACCATATATTTT,TRBJ1-3,TRBV7-9,TRBD1,16,.
CASRADSAGYTF,TGCGCCAGCAGGGCGGACAGCGCTGGCTACACCTTC,TRBJ1-2,TRBV5-1,.,12,.
CAWSVWDSIYF,TGTGCCTGGAGTGTATGGGACAGTATATATTTT,TRBJ1-3,TRBV30,TRBD1,11,.
CASSIAGGGTYEQYF,TGTGCCAGTAGTATAGCCGGGGGTGGGACCTACGAGCAGTACTTC,TRBJ2-7,TRBV19,.,15,few
CASSSGTEGSTIYF,TGCGCCAGCAGCTCTGGGACAGAGGGCTCCACCATATATTTT,TRBJ1-3,TRBV5-1,TRBD1,14,.